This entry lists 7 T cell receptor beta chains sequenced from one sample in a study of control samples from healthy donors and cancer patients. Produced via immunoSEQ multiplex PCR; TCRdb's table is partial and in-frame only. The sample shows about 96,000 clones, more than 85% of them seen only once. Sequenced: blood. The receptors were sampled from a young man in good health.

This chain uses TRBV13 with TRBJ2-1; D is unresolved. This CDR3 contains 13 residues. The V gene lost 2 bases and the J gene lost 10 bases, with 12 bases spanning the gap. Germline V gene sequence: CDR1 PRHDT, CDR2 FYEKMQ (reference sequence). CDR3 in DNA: TGTGCCAGCAGCTTACTCCGGGTAAGGGAGCAGTTCTTC. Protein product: CASSLLRVREQFF.

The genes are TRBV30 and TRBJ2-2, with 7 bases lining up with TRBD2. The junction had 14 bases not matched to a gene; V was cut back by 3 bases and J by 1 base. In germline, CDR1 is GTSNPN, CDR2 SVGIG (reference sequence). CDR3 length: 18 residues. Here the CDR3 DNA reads TGTGCCTGGAGGGGCCGACTTGGGGAGGGAATGAACACCGGGGAGCTGTTTTTT. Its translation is CAWRGRLGEGMNTGELFF.

The CDR3 coding sequence is TGTGCCAGCAGCCAAGACCAGGGACGCCCAGGGCCCCAGCATTTT. Translation: CASSQDQGRPGPQHF. V and J are TRBV3-1 (or the pseudogene TRBV3-2) and TRBJ1-5, with a weak D call TRBD1 (5 bases). With 0 bases removed from V and 9 bases from J, the gap between germline ends came to 15 bases. The CDR3 has 15 residues. CDR1 and CDR2 (germline): LGHDT, YNNKEL (reference sequence).

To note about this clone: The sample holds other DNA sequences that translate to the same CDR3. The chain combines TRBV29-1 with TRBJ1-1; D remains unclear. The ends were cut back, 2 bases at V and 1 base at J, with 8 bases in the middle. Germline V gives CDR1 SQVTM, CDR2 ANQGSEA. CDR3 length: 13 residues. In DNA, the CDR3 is TGCAGCGTTGAAAAGGGTACGAACACTGAAGCTTTCTTT. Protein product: CSVEKGTNTEAFF.

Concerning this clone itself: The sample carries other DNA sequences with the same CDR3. CDR3 nucleotides: TGTGCCAGCAGTTTGCAGTTGAACACTGAAGCTTTCTTT. Its translation is CASSLQLNTEAFF. This chain joins TRBV12-3 or TRBV12-4 and TRBJ1-1; D unresolved. V was trimmed by 3 bases and J by 0 bases, leaving 5 bases between them. The CDR3 consists of 13 residues.

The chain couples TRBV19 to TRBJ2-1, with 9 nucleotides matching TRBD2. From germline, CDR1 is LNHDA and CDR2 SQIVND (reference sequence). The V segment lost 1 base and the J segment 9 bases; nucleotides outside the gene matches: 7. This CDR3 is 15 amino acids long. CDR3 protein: CASSIAGRAGGEQFF. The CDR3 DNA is TGTGCCAGTAGTATAGCCGGCAGAGCGGGAGGTGAGCAGTTCTTC.

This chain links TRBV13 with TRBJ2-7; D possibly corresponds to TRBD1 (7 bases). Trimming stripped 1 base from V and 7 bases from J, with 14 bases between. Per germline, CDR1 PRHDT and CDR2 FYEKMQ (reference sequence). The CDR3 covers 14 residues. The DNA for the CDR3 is TGTGCCAGCAGCTTAGAAACAGGGGCGGGGGAGCAGTACTTC. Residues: CASSLETGAGEQYF.